The 22 T cell receptor beta chains presented below share a single source sample, sequenced in a study of shared clonotypes between healthy human individuals. Assay used: immunoSEQ multiplex PCR; TCRdb lists only in-frame clones, some missing. The profile shows around 180,000 clones, 85% to 95% of them singletons. Specimen: naive CD4+ T cells sorted from blood. As for subset: CD45RA+ positively selected. These receptors came from a woman aged 30 to 39 in good health.

This clone was seen only a few times. The rearrangement links TRBV4-2 to TRBJ1-5; possibly TRBD1 for D (5 bases). Per the germline V gene, CDR1 is LGHNA and CDR2 is YNFKEQ. Trimming removed 0 bases from V and 5 bases from J, with 8 bases in between. CDR3 size: 14 residues. CDR3 loop: CASSQDPRDQPQHF. Here the CDR3 DNA reads TGTGCCAGCAGCCAAGACCCCAGGGATCAGCCCCAGCATTTT.

The genes are TRBV6-5 and TRBJ1-1; D unresolved. This CDR3 region has 13 residues. Trimming stripped 6 bases from V and 5 bases from J, with 13 bases between. CDR1 and CDR2 (germline): MNHEY, SVGAGI. CDR3 bases: TGTGCCAGCAGCCTCCAGTTGGGGACTGAAGCTTTCTTT. This translates into CASSLQLGTEAFF.

The V call is TRBV5-1, the J call TRBJ2-1; D could derive from TRBD1 or TRBD2 (5 bases each). The CDR3 spans 15 residues. Germline assignment: CDR1 SGHRS and CDR2 YFSETQ. V was cut by 4 bases and J by 3 bases, with 14 bases left in between. CDR3 in DNA: TGCGCCAGCAGCCCCCGGGACGGAGGCTACAATGAGCAGTTCTTC. Protein sequence: CASSPRDGGYNEQFF.

This chain connects TRBV5-6 to TRBJ1-1; 8 nucleotides line up with TRBD1. The CDR3 is 17 residues long. Trimming cost V 0 bases and J 4 bases; bases outside gene matches: 11. Germline-derived CDR1 and CDR2 are SGHDT and YYEEEE. CDR3: CASSLAMGQEWGTEAFF. CDR3 coding DNA: TGTGCCAGCAGCTTGGCTATGGGACAGGAGTGGGGCACTGAAGCTTTCTTT.

The rearrangement uses TRBV5-1 and TRBJ2-6; TRBD1 matches 9 bases. The CDR3 has 18 residues. Germline V gives CDR1 SGHRS, CDR2 YFSETQ. Germline trimming cut 4 bases from V and 0 bases from J; bases unmatched to any gene: 8. As DNA, the CDR3 is TGCGCCAGCAGCGAGCCGGGACAGGGCCGCTCTGGGGCCAACGTCCTGACTTTC. As protein: CASSEPGQGRSGANVLTF. Combining the CDR3 with reference TRBV5-1 and TRBJ2-6 gives the whole variable domain KAGVTQTPRYLIKTRGQQVTLSCSPISGHRSVSWYQQTPGQGLQFLFEYFSETQRNKGNFPGRFSGRQFSNSRSEMNVSTLELGDSALYLCASSEPGQGRSGANVLTFGAGSRLTVL.

This clone showed up just once. The V call is TRBV11-1, the J call TRBJ1-2, with a possible D match to TRBD1 (5 bases). Germline CDR1 SGHAT, CDR2 FQDESV (reference sequence). The CDR3 covers 15 residues. V lost 1 base and J lost 3, with 12 bases in between. Here the CDR3 reads CASSLVPGLDYGYTF. The DNA of the CDR3 is TGTGCCAGCAGCTTAGTTCCAGGGCTGGACTATGGCTACACCTTC.

J is TRBJ2-6 and V is TRBV5-1; D is perhaps TRBD1 (5 bases). Germline V gives CDR1 SGHRS, CDR2 YFSETQ. The V gene lost 5 bases and the J gene lost 0 bases, with 9 bases spanning the gap. CDR3 length: 15 residues. The CDR3 spells CASRLTGSGANVLTF. DNA for the CDR3: TGCGCCAGCAGATTAACAGGCTCTGGGGCCAACGTCCTGACTTTC.

The chain joins TRBV29-1 to TRBJ2-7; either TRBD1 or TRBD2 may supply D (6 bases each). The CDR3 totals 12 residues. Germline V CDR1 and CDR2: SQVTM, ANQGSEA. Trimming left V 3 bases short and J 6 bases short, with 12 bases between. The DNA of the CDR3 is TGCAGCGTTGATCCCAGGGGAGGCGAGCAGTACTTC. Its protein product is CSVDPRGGEQYF.

This clone was detected only once. J is TRBJ2-1 and V is TRBV7-2; either TRBD1 or TRBD2 may supply D (5 bases each). The CDR3 totals 15 residues. The V end was cut by 5 bases, the J end by 0 bases, with 11 bases between. Per germline, CDR1 SGHTA and CDR2 FQGNSA. For the CDR3, the DNA is TGTGCCAGCAGCCGAGGGACCGTCTCCTACAATGAGCAGTTCTTC. It encodes CASSRGTVSYNEQFF.

The chain is built from TRBV28 and TRBJ2-7; 7 bases agree with TRBD2. This CDR3 has 15 amino acids. Germline V gene sequence: CDR1 MDHEN, CDR2 SYDVKM. The V segment lost 3 bases and the J segment 4 bases; nucleotides outside the gene matches: 9. This CDR3 is CASSFRTRPPYEQYF. The CDR3 region has the DNA TGTGCCAGCAGTTTCCGGACTAGGCCACCTTACGAGCAGTACTTC.

V is TRBV7-2 and J is TRBJ2-2, with TRBD2 matching 11 bases. Germline assignment: CDR1 SGHTA and CDR2 FQGNSA. The CDR3 is 16 amino acids. After removal of 6 bases from V and 5 bases from J, the junction contained 8 bases not matched to a gene. Written as DNA, the CDR3 is TGTGCCAGCAGTCTTAGCGGGAGGGCCGGAACCGGGGAGCTGTTTTTT. Protein sequence: CASSLSGRAGTGELFF.

The chain joins TRBV5-4 to TRBJ2-1; 8 nucleotides line up with TRBD1. CDR3 length: 14 residues. V shed 5 bases and J 3 bases; nucleotides not matched to a gene: 4. Germline CDR1 is SGHNT and CDR2 is YYREEE (reference sequence). The CDR3 spells CASSPGQVYNEQFF. The CDR3 nucleotides are TGTGCCAGCAGTCCGGGACAGGTCTACAATGAGCAGTTCTTC.

The table lists this clone with a count of one. The rearrangement uses TRBV5-4 and TRBJ1-2; D might be TRBD1 (6 bases). The CDR3 length is 14 residues. V lost 3 bases and J 6 bases, leaving 15 bases between the germline ends. Germline CDR1 reads SGHNT; CDR2 reads YYREEE (reference sequence). In DNA form, the CDR3 reads TGTGCCAGCAGCTCTCAGGGGAGAGACAATGGCTACACCTTC. Its protein product is CASSSQGRDNGYTF.

The rearrangement uses TRBV18 and TRBJ2-7; TRBD1 might be the D (6 bases). The CDR3 consists of 18 residues. Trimming cost V 4 bases and J 0 bases, with 22 bases left between them. Germline V gene lookup returns CDR1 KGHSH and CDR2 LQKENI. CDR3 region: CASSRYSVGTQFSYEQYF. CDR3 sequence (DNA): TGTGCCAGCTCACGATACTCTGTCGGGACACAATTCTCCTACGAGCAGTACTTC.

J is TRBJ1-1 and V is TRBV19; D is ambiguous. Deletions cut 3 bases from V and 3 bases from J, with 8 bases between. Germline-derived CDR1 and CDR2 are LNHDA and SQIVND (reference sequence). CDR3 length: 13 amino acids. This CDR3 is CASSMDPDTEAFF. In nucleotides, the CDR3 is TGTGCCAGTAGTATGGACCCGGACACTGAAGCTTTCTTT.

In this sample, this clone turned up once. The chain couples TRBV5-3 to TRBJ2-5, with D perhaps being TRBD1 or TRBD2 (5 bases each). The end of the DNA fits TRBJ2-7 better, so the J call may be wrong. TRBV5-3 is marked as an open reading frame, function uncertain. The CDR3 is 14 residues long. Written as DNA, the CDR3 is TGTGCCAGAAGTCTTCCGGGGCCGCCACACGAGCAGTACTTC. Residues: CARSLPGPPHEQYF.

In nucleotides, the CDR3 is TGCGCCAGCAGCCAGCAGAGAAGCGGGGAGCTGTTTTTT. As protein: CASSQQRSGELFF. V usage is TRBV10-1 and J usage is TRBJ2-2, with D uncertain. Per germline, CDR1 WNHNN and CDR2 SYGVQD (reference sequence). This CDR3 is 13 amino acids long. The germline V and J ends were trimmed by 6 bases and 7 bases, with 12 bases remaining between them.

The chain joins TRBV10-3 to TRBJ1-5, with a tentative D call TRBD1 (6 bases). This CDR3 region has 13 residues. The germline gives CDR1 ENHRY, CDR2 SYGVKD. V gave up 5 bases and J gave up 5 bases, with 10 bases separating them. Here the CDR3 reads CAISTGFDQPQHF. In DNA form, the CDR3 reads TGTGCCATCAGTACAGGGTTTGATCAGCCCCAGCATTTT.

The rearrangement joins TRBV2 to TRBJ1-4; D might be TRBD1 (5 bases). The ends were cut back, 8 bases at V and 8 bases at J, with 15 bases in the middle. Germline values: CDR1 SNHLY, CDR2 FYNNEI. The CDR3 is 13 residues long. CDR3 in amino acids: CASLRGWGEKLFF. Here the CDR3 DNA reads TGTGCCAGCCTACGGGGTTGGGGGGAAAAACTGTTTTTT.

The chain employs TRBV28 and TRBJ1-2, with D possibly being TRBD1 (6 bases). Trimming took 5 bases from V and 3 from J, leaving 22 bases between them. CDR3 length equals 17 residues. Per the germline V gene, CDR1 is MDHEN and CDR2 is SYDVKM. As DNA, the CDR3 is TGTGCCAGCAGTAGCCACCCCCGCGGCAGGGGAGACTATGGCTACACCTTC. It specifies CASSSHPRGRGDYGYTF.

The chain employs TRBV5-1 and TRBJ1-2, with TRBD1 matching over 7 bases. V was clipped by 7 bases and J by 3 bases; unmatched bases: 0. The CDR3 length is 11 residues. CDR1 and CDR2 (germline): SGHRS, YFSETQ. CDR3 in amino acids: CASGTDYGYTF. The DNA for the CDR3 is TGCGCCAGCGGGACAGACTATGGCTACACCTTC.

The chain links TRBV2 to TRBJ2-3; the D gene is possibly TRBD1 (5 bases). This CDR3 is 14 amino acids long. V dropped 2 bases and J dropped 2 bases, with 8 bases sitting between them. Germline CDR1 SNHLY, CDR2 FYNNEI. CDR3 bases: TGTGCCAGCAGTGAACAGGGCGACACAGATACGCAGTATTTT. Protein sequence: CASSEQGDTDTQYF.